The T cell receptor beta chain described here comes from a study of blood T cell repertoires in COVID-19 (dated by TCRdb to 2020 to 2022). Regarding the study in general: Samples covering the acute and convalescent phases of COVID-19 were provided by collaborators in the United States, Italy and Spain. Samples came from the ongoing ImmuneRACE study (first 160 participants) plus 1,254 subjects from 6 global collaborators. The prospective study material was composed of cDNA or gDNA derived from T cells, B-cell-depleted T cells, or PBMCs. Where HLA class I and class II types were available, the types were taken from metadata supplied by the sample provider, not from assay-based typing. Subjects who had been exposed to COVID-19, were actively infected with it, or had recovered from it provided the deeply sampled blood TCRbeta repertoires that made up the dataset. A freely available public database, intended as a resource for researchers studying the immune response to SARS-CoV-2, is where the repertoires were released. Sample metadata almost always included a de-identified subject ID, COVID-19 status, age in years and sex. Broader findings and caveats from the paper: Clinical and demographic metadata were provided uncurated, with the amount varying by source and participant.

This clone has more than one count but fewer than ten. It lacks a known antigen. No base quality information exists; no much larger clone differs at one position. Samples from volunteer blood donors who had recovered from COVID-19 were contributed by a second Seattle source. Each collaborating institution followed its own protocols to collect whole blood in K2EDTA tubes. For TCRbeta analysis, collaborators shipped samples in one of three forms: frozen whole blood, isolated PBMCs, or DNA extracted from either of those sample types. The immunoSEQ Assay, a bias-controlled multiplex PCR, was used to amplify TCRbeta CDR3 regions from genomic DNA. The study's processing was this. The number of nucleated cells in each sample was estimated by amplification of reference gene primers within the assay. To quantify the absolute abundance of each unique TCRbeta CDR3 rearrangement, sequence reads were collapsed and filtered. For each sample, productive Simpson clonality was calculated as the square root of Simpson's diversity index over productive rearrangements. TCRdb holds this immuneACCESS table with in-frame rearrangements only. Some clones are missing; in checked studies, unresolved V genes explain under half, and the rest has no known cause. That table is the source of V, J and clone size, and D and trimming were worked out from the DNA. The sample table contains over 200,000 clones; only one count was recorded for 80% to 90% of them. The top ten hold approximately 6.2% of the sample.

This TCR derives from a man aged 55 to 70 who had recovered from COVID-19. Sequenced: peripheral blood.

This receptor has the CDR3 CASSLGLAGGRTGELFF. The DNA sequence reads TGTGCCAGCAGCTTGGGACTAGCGGGAGGAAGGACCGGGGAGCTGTTTTTT. The chain joins TRBV7-6 to TRBJ2-2; TRBD2 agrees with 15 junctional bases. The CDR3 numbers 17 residues from cysteine through phenylalanine. CDR3 DNA only is kept here, 51 bases in frame from base 1. V is trimmed back by 3 bases and J by 5 bases, and the junction contains 4 bases that no gene match accounts for. Based on the germline V gene, the CDR1 and CDR2 sequences are SGHVS and FNYEAQ.